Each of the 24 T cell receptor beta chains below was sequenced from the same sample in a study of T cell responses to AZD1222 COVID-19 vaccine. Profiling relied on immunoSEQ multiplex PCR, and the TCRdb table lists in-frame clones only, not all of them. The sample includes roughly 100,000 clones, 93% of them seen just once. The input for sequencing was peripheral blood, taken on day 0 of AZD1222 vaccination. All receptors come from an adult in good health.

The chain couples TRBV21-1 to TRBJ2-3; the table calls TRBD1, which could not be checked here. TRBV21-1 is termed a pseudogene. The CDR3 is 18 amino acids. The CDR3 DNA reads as TGTGCCAGCAGCAAAGCGCGAGGGACAGGGGCACGGAGGGATACGCAGTATTTT. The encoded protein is CASSKARGTGARRDTQYF.

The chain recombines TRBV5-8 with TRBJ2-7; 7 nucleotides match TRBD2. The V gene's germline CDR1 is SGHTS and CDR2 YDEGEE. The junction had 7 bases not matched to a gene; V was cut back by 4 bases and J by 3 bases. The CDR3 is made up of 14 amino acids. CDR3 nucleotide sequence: TGTGCCAGCAGCCTCGGCGGGGGAGACTACGAGCAGTACTTC. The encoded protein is CASSLGGGDYEQYF.

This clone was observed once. The CDR3: CASSPEGYGYTF. The CDR3 coding sequence is TGTGCCAGCTCACCAGAAGGGTATGGCTACACCTTC. The chain recombines TRBV18 with TRBJ1-2; D uncertain. Trimming removed 2 bases from V and 5 bases from J, with 6 bases in between. Germline V gives CDR1 KGHSH, CDR2 LQKENI. This CDR3 comprises 12 residues.

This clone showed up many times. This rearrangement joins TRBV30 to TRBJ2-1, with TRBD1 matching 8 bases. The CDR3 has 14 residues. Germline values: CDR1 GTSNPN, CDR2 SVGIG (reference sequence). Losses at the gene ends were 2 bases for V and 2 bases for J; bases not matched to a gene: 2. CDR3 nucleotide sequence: TGTGCCTGGAGTTCGGACAGGGCCTACAATGAGCAGTTCTTC. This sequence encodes CAWSSDRAYNEQFF. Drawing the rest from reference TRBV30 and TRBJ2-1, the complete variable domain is SQTIHQWPATLVQPVGSPLSLECTVEGTSNPNLYWYRQAAGRGLQLLFYSVGIGQISSEVPQNLSASRPQDRQFILSSKKLLLSDSGFYLCAWSSDRAYNEQFFGPGTRLTVL.

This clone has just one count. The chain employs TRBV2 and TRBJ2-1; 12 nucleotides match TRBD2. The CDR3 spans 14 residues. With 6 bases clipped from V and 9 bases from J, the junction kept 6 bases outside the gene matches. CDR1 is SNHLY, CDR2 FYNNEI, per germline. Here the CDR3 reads CASRRLAGEGEQFF. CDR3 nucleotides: TGTGCCAGCAGAAGACTAGCGGGAGAAGGTGAGCAGTTCTTC.

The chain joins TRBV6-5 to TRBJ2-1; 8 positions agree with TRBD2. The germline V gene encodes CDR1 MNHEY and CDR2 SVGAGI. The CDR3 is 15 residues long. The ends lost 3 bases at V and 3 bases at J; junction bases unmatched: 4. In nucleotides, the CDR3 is TGTGCCAGCAGTTATAGCGGGACCTACTACAATGAGCAGTTCTTC. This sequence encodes CASSYSGTYYNEQFF.

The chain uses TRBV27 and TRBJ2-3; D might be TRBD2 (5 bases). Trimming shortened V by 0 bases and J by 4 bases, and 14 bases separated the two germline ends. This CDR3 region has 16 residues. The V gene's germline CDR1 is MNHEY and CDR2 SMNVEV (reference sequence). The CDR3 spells CASSLSHRGFPDTQYF. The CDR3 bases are TGTGCCAGCAGTTTATCGCACAGAGGGTTCCCAGATACGCAGTATTTT.

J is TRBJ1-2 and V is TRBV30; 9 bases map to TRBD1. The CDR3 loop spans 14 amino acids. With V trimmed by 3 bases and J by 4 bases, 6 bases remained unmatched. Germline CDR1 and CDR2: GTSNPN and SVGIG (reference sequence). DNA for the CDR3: TGTGCCTGGAGCCGGGACAGGGTCGCCTATGGCTACACCTTC. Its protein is CAWSRDRVAYGYTF.

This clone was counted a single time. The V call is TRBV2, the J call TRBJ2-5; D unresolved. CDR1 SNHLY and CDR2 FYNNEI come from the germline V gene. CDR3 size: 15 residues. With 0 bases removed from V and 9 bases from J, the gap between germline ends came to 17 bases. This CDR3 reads CASSEAALTRMAQYF. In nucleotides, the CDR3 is TGTGCCAGCAGTGAAGCCGCCTTAACACGGATGGCCCAGTACTTC.

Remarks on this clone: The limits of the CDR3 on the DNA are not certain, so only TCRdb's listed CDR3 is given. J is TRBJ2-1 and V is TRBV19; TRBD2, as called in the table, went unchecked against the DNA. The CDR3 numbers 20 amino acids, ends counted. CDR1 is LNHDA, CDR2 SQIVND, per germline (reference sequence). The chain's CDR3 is CASSKKGGSNPSMSSSSQFF.

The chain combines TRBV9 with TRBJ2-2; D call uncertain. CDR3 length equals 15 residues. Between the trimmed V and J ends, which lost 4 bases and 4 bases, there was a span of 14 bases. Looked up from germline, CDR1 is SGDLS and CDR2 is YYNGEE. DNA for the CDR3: TGTGCCAGCAGCAGAGAGGCAGGCCTCACCGGGGAGCTGTTTTTT. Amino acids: CASSREAGLTGELFF.

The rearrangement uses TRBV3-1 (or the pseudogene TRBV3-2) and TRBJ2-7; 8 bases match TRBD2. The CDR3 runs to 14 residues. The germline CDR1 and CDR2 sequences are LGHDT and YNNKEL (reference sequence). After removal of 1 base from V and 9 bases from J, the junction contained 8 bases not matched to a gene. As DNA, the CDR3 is TGTGCCAGCAGCCAAGCGGGACTAGTACGTGTGCAGTACTTC. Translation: CASSQAGLVRVQYF.

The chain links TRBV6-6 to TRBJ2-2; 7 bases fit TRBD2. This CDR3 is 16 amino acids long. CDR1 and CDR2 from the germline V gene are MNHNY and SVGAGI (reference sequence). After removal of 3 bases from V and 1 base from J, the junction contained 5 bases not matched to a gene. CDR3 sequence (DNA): TGTGCCAGCAGTTATTTGGCGGGAGAGAACACCGGGGAGCTGTTTTTT. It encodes CASSYLAGENTGELFF.

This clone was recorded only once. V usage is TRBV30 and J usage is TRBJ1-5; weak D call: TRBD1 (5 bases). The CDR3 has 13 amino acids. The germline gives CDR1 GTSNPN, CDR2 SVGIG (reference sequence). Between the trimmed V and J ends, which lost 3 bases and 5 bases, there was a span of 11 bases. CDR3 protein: CAWSSRADQPQHF. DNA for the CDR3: TGTGCCTGGAGCAGCAGGGCTGATCAGCCCCAGCATTTT.

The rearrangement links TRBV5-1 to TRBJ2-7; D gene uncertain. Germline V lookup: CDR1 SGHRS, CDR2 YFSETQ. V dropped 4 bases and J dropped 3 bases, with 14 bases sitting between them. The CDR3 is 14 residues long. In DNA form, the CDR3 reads TGCGCCAGCAGCCTAATGGCAGGAGTCTACGAGCAGTACTTC. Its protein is CASSLMAGVYEQYF.

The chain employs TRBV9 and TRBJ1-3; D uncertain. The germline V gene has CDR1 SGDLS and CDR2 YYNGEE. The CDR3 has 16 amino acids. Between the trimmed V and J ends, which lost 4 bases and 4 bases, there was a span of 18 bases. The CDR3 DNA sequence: TGTGCCAGCAGCCCCACAACGCAGGTCTTCGGAAACACCATATATTTT. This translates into CASSPTTQVFGNTIYF.

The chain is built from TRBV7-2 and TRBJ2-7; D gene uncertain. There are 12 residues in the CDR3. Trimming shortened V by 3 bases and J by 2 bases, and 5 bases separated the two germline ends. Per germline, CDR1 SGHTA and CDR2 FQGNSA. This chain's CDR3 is CASSFLPYEQYF. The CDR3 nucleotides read TGTGCCAGCAGCTTCTTACCCTACGAGCAGTACTTC.

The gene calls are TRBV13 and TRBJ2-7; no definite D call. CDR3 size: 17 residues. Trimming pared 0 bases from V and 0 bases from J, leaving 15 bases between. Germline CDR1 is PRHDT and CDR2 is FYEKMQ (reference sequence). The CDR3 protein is CASSLGRASVHSYEQYF. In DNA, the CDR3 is TGTGCCAGCAGCTTAGGAAGGGCCAGCGTGCACTCCTACGAGCAGTACTTC.

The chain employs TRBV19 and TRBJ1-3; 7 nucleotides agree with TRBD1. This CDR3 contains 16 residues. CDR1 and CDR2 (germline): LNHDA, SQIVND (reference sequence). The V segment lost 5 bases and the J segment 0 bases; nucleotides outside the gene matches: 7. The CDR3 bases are TGTGCCAGTAGTTTCTTCGGACAGGCCTCTGGAAACACCATATATTTT. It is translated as CASSFFGQASGNTIYF.

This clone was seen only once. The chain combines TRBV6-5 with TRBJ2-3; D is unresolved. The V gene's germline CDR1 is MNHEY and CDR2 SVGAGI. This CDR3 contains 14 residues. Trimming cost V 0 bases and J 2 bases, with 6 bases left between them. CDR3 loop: CASSYSYSTDTQYF. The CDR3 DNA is TGTGCCAGCAGTTACTCGTACTCCACAGATACGCAGTATTTT.

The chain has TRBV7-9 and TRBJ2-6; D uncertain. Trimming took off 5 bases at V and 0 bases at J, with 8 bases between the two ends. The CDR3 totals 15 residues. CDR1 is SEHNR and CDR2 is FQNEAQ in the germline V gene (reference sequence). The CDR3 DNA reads TGTGCCAGCAGCGTACTGAGCTCTGGGGCCAACGTCCTGACTTTC. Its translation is CASSVLSSGANVLTF.

The CDR3 protein is CASSLEGSPLHF. CDR3 nucleotides: TGTGCCAGCAGCTTAGAAGGTTCACCCCTCCACTTT. The chain employs TRBV7-2 and TRBJ1-6; D is unresolved. This CDR3 has 12 residues. CDR1 is SGHTA and CDR2 is FQGNSA in the germline V gene. V lost 1 base to trimming and J lost 9 bases, with 4 bases between them.

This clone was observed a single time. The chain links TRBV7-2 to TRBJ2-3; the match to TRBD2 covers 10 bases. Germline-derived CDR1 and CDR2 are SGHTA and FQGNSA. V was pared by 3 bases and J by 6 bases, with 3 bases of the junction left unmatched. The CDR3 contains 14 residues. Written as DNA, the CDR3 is TGTGCCAGCAGCTTTGGTAGCGGGAGGGATACGCAGTATTTT. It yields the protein CASSFGSGRDTQYF.

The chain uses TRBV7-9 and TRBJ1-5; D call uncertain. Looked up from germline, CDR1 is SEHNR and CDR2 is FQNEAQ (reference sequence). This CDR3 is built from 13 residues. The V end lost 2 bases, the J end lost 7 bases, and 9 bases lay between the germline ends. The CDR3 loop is CASSLNGEQPQHF. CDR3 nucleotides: TGTGCCAGCAGCTTAAATGGGGAGCAGCCCCAGCATTTT. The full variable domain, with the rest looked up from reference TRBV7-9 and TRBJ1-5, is DTGVSQNPRHKITKRGQNVTFRCDPISEHNRLYWYRQTLGQGPEFLTYFQNEAQLEKSRLLSDRFSAERPKGSFSTLEIQRTEQGDSAMYLCASSLNGEQPQHFGDGTRLSIL.